The following is a T cell receptor beta chain sequence with its context. No antigen is known for it. The data are from a study of T cell clones after liver transplantation. Study summary: TCRbeta sequencing after a pre-transplant mixed lymphocyte reaction identified graft-donor-reactive clones, later tracked in post-transplant blood.

TCRdb's copy holds only in-frame clones and misses some; the assay was immunoSEQ multiplex PCR. Of some 70,000 clones listed, 75% to 85% are singletons. Study conclusions and caveats: The donor-reactive repertoire was only partly measurable in a couple of subjects, lacking donor cells. Conclusions were preliminary, with small, heterogeneous patient groups.

The CDR3 has 13 residues. Trimming removed 3 bases at V and 7 bases at J, with 12 bases between. Germline loops: CDR1 MDHEN, CDR2 SYDVKM. The TCR sequence derives from a human donor who received a liver transplant. The specimen comprised CD4+ T cells from blood, sampled before liver transplant. The chain has TRBV28 and TRBJ1-2; maybe TRBD1 (5 bases). CDR3: CASSFGGFGGYTF. The CDR3 DNA is TGTGCCAGCAGTTTTGGGGGGTTTGGTGGCTACACCTTC.